The T cell receptor (beta chain) described here comes from a study of CD8 T cells in Susac syndrome. This CDR3 spans 14 amino acids. The ends were cut back, 4 bases at V and 7 bases at J, with 14 bases in the middle. Germline V gene data show CDR1 as MDHEN and CDR2 as SYDVKM. When the RNA was reverse transcribed, random hexamers were used with an input of about 0.45 to 1 ug. TCRdb independently ran MiXCR on the immunoSEQ multiplex PCR reads; one entry per CDR3 protein. The table includes 240,000 or so distinct CDR3 sequences, 90% to 96% detected once. The V call is TRBV28, the J call TRBJ2-1, with D perhaps matching TRBD2 (6 bases). The receptor's source is a human donor with Susac syndrome. The sequencing input was CD4+ T cells from PBMCs. The CDR3 DNA follows: TGTGCCAGCAGTTCACGAGGGGCGGGGAATGAGCAGTTCTTC. This translates into CASSSRGAGNEQFF.